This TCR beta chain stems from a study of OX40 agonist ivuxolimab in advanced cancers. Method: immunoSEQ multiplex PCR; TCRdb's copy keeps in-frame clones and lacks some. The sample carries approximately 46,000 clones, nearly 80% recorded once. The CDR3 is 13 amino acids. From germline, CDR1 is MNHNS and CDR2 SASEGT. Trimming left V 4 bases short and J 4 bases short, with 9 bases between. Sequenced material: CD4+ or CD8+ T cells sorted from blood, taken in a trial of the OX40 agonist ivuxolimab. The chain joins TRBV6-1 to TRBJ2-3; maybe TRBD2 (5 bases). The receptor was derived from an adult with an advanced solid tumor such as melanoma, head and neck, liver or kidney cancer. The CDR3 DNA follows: TGTGCCAGCAGTGTAGGACTCCCAGATACGCAGTATTTT. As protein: CASSVGLPDTQYF.